This TCR beta chain was recorded in a study of cytomegalovirus exposure and HLA in healthy donors. The wider study: Earlier findings included about 120 million unique TCR beta sequences obtained from 150 million to 200 million T cells. Study conclusions and caveats: Despite most TCR sequences being rare, some public TCRs occurred in many donors. Common viral pathogens seemed to be connected with several of the most significant clusters, according to a later analysis.

The CDR3 length is 19 residues. The germline CDR1 and CDR2 sequences are LGHNA and YNFKEQ. Unmatched junction bases numbered 14, after V lost 1 base and J lost 3 bases. The primer mix had 60 Vbeta and 13 Jbeta primers. Using immunoSEQ multiplex PCR, the repertoire was profiled, and TCRdb retains in-frame clones only, with some absent. The sample contains roughly 120,000 clones, roughly 74% of which appear only once. As to this clone: The antigen remains undetermined.

The sequencing input was PBMCs. The sequence was collected from a man in his forties in good health and CMV-seropositive. The rearrangement uses TRBV4-2 and TRBJ2-3, with TRBD2 matching over 9 bases. The CDR3 reads CASSQGGVGFSGGTDTQYF. The CDR3 bases are TGTGCCAGCAGCCAAGGAGGTGTGGGGTTTAGCGGGGGAACAGATACGCAGTATTTT.